The T cell receptor beta chain under discussion was sequenced for a study of T cells in localized non-small cell lung cancer. Whole-study results and caveats: Only one tumor region went through sequencing, so heterogeneity may still be there. When the top 100 tumor clones were examined, a median around 58 of them also appeared in the adjacent lung, which was paired and uninvolved.

Generated by immunoSEQ multiplex PCR, the TCRdb table keeps only in-frame clones and is missing some. Among approximately 1,600 clones listed, roughly a quarter were seen once. V was pared by 0 bases and J by 9 bases, with 20 bases between. This CDR3 is 16 amino acids long. Germline lookup yields CDR1 MNHGY and CDR2 SAAAGT. This clone was observed a few times. No antigen is known for it. The origin of this receptor is a woman aged 35 to 75 with stage III lung adenocarcinoma. This chain joins TRBV6-8 and TRBJ2-5; perhaps TRBD2 as D (6 bases). The specimen comprised lung tumor tissue, sampled before any cancer treatment. The CDR3 loop reads CASSYSTGLPPPAQYF. The CDR3 DNA reads TGTGCCAGCAGTTACTCGACGGGACTCCCCCCCCCGGCCCAGTACTTC.